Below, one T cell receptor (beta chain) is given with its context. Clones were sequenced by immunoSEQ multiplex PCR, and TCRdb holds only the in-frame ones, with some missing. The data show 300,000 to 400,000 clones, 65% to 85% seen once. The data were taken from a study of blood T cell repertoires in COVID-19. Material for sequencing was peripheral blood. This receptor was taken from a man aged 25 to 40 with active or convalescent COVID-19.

The DNA for the CDR3 is TGTGCCAGCAGCTTAGGCGCACTAGCGCCTGAGCAGTTCTTC. This sequence encodes CASSLGALAPEQFF. The genes are TRBV11-3 and TRBJ2-1; 7 nucleotides align to TRBD2. Per the germline V gene, CDR1 is SGHNT and CDR2 is YENEEA. This CDR3 has 14 amino acids. V was pared by 1 base and J by 9 bases, with 6 bases of the junction left unmatched.